This is a list of T cell receptor beta chains from one sample in a study of T cell responses to AZD1222 COVID-19 vaccine. Here immunoSEQ multiplex PCR was the method, and the copy in TCRdb shows in-frame clones only, minus some. Of 120,000 or so clones listed, about nine tenths were seen once; the top ten hold roughly 7.8%. The sequencing used peripheral blood, collected on day 0 of AZD1222 vaccination. These TCRs come from an adult in good health. Both conserved end residues are part of each CDR3. A D gene is named only where the DNA matches it firmly. Only part of the rows carry a size: once, few, many, or a class if the clone is expanded.

clone size	D gene	V gene	CDR3 length	J gene	CDR3 protein	CDR3 DNA
-	TRBD2	TRBV6-5	16	TRBJ2-7	CASSYSIGGDSYEQYF	TGTGCCAGCAGTTACTCGATTGGGGGGGACTCCTACGAGCAGTACTTC
-	-	TRBV5-5	11	TRBJ2-1	CASSQYNEQFF	TGTGCCAGCAGTCAGTACAATGAGCAGTTCTTC
-	TRBD1	TRBV10-2	15	TRBJ1-1	CASSVGTELDTEAFF	TGCGCCAGCAGTGTAGGGACAGAGTTGGACACTGAAGCTTTCTTT
once	-	TRBV7-9	16	TRBJ2-7	CASSLDSQVSSYEQYF	TGTGCCAGCAGCTTAGATAGCCAGGTGTCATCCTACGAGCAGTACTTC
-	TRBD1	TRBV28	14	TRBJ1-1	CASTLDRGFAEAFF	TGTGCCAGCACCCTGGACAGGGGTTTCGCTGAAGCTTTCTTT
-	-	TRBV6-5	14	TRBJ1-4	CASRPASTNEKLFF	TGTGCCAGCAGACCGGCTTCAACTAATGAAAAACTGTTTTTT
-	-	TRBV6-5	14	TRBJ2-6	CASRELSGANVLTF	TGTGCCAGCAGGGAGCTCTCTGGGGCCAACGTCCTGACTTTC
once	-	TRBV14	13	TRBJ1-1	CASSQAWLQKAFF	TGTGCCAGCAGCCAAGCCTGGCTTCAGAAAGCTTTCTTT
-	-	TRBV20-1	12	TRBJ1-6	CSASVGPSPLHF	TGCAGTGCTAGTGTCGGCCCGTCACCCCTCCACTTT
-	-	TRBV9	13	TRBJ2-3	CASSVASTDTQYF	TGTGCCAGCAGCGTTGCTAGCACAGATACGCAGTATTTT
-	TRBD1	TRBV28	14	TRBJ1-1	CASSRTGLNTEAFF	TGTGCCAGCAGCCGGACAGGGTTGAACACTGAAGCTTTCTTT
once	TRBD1	TRBV5-4	14	TRBJ2-7	CASSRTGGFHEQYF	TGTGCCAGCAGCCGGACAGGGGGGTTCCACGAGCAGTACTTC
-	-	TRBV5-5	16	TRBJ1-4	CASSSQTGKREEKLFF	TGTGCCAGCAGCTCACAAACAGGGAAGCGGGAGGAAAAACTGTTTTTT
-	-	TRBV19	14	TRBJ1-5	CASSGNQGGQPQHF	TGTGCCAGTAGCGGAAACCAGGGCGGTCAGCCCCAGCATTTT
-	-	TRBV29-1	14	TRBJ2-2	CSVGQLSNTGELFF	TGCAGCGTTGGCCAGCTTTCGAACACCGGGGAGCTGTTTTTT
-	-	TRBV5-5	15	TRBJ2-3	CASSLLSYRTDTQYF	TGTGCCAGCAGCTTGCTTTCCTATCGCACAGATACGCAGTATTTT
-	TRBD2	TRBV13	15	TRBJ2-7	CASSFSSSGNYEQYF	TGTGCCAGCAGCTTCAGCTCTAGCGGGAACTACGAGCAGTACTTC
-	TRBD2	TRBV2	14	TRBJ2-2	CASNLAGNTGELFF	TGTGCCAGCAATTTAGCGGGGAACACCGGGGAGCTGTTTTTT
-	TRBD2	TRBV6-5	14	TRBJ2-1	CASSLTGTSGRKFF	TGTGCCAGCAGTTTGACGGGGACTAGCGGGAGGAAGTTCTTC
-	TRBD1	TRBV18	14	TRBJ2-7	CASSLNRGSYEQYF	TGTGCCAGCTCCCTTAACAGGGGTTCCTACGAGCAGTACTTC
-	-	TRBV5-1	13	TRBJ2-5	CASSREYQETQYF	TGCGCCAGCAGCCGTGAGTACCAAGAGACCCAGTACTTC
-	TRBD1	TRBV19	16	TRBJ1-5	CASSTTRQGDNQPQHF	TGTGCCAGTAGTACGACCCGACAGGGGGACAATCAGCCCCAGCATTTT
-	TRBD1	TRBV4-1	18	TRBJ2-7	CASSQDRGVGDRGNEQYF	TGCGCCAGCAGCCAAGATCGGGGAGTAGGGGACAGGGGTAACGAGCAGTACTTC
-	-	TRBV18	14	TRBJ1-4	CASSPEKGNEKLFF	TGTGCCAGCTCACCAGAGAAGGGTAATGAAAAACTGTTTTTT
-	TRBD1	TRBV5-1	15	TRBJ2-1	CASSSGQLNYNEQFF	TGCGCCAGCAGCTCGGGACAGTTGAACTACAATGAGCAGTTCTTC
few	-	TRBV28	14	TRBJ1-4	CASRGRGANEKLFF	TGTGCCAGCAGGGGGCGCGGGGCTAATGAAAAACTGTTTTTT
few	-	TRBV15	11	TRBJ2-5	CATSLGGPQYF	TGTGCCACCAGCCTGGGGGGGCCCCAGTACTTC
-	-	TRBV12-3/TRBV12-4	11	TRBJ2-7	CASSGGYEQYF	TGTGCCAGCAGTGGGGGATACGAGCAGTACTTC
-	TRBD1	TRBV11-2	17	TRBJ1-3	CASSPSGDRVSGNTIYF	TGTGCCAGCAGCCCGTCCGGGGACAGGGTCTCTGGAAACACCATATATTTT
once	-	TRBV9	15	TRBJ1-2	CASSPLWDGNYGYTF	TGTGCCAGCAGCCCCCTCTGGGACGGAAACTATGGCTACACCTTC
-	TRBD2	TRBV7-8	16	TRBJ2-1	CASSLGPSGSRDEQFF	TGTGCCAGCAGCTTAGGTCCTAGCGGGAGTCGGGATGAGCAGTTCTTC
-	-	TRBV3-1/TRBV3-2	16	TRBJ1-1	CASSRSRGWENTEAFF	TGTGCCAGCAGCCGCTCCCGGGGGTGGGAGAACACTGAAGCTTTCTTT
-	TRBD1	TRBV6-5	13	TRBJ2-7	CASRGQGVGEQYF	TGTGCCAGCAGGGGACAGGGGGTGGGCGAGCAGTACTTC
-	-	TRBV28	14	TRBJ1-6	CASSLRVGNSPLHF	TGTGCCAGCAGTTTAAGGGTTGGGAATTCACCCCTCCACTTT
-	-	TRBV28	14	TRBJ1-4	CASSLAGEEEKLFF	TGTGCCAGCAGTTTAGCAGGGGAGGAGGAAAAACTGTTTTTT
once	-	TRBV11-2	16	TRBJ1-6	CASSRPSGPRNSPLHF	TGTGCCAGCAGCCGTCCTTCAGGACCCCGGAATTCACCCCTCCACTTT
-	-	TRBV30	12	TRBJ2-7	CAWSVSGYEQYF	TGTGCCTGGAGTGTGAGCGGTTACGAGCAGTACTTC
-	TRBD2	TRBV4-1	18	TRBJ2-2	CASSPLLAGGPNTGELFF	TGCGCCAGCAGCCCGCTACTAGCGGGAGGTCCGAACACCGGGGAGCTGTTTTTT